Below are 17 T cell receptor beta chains sequenced from a single sample in a study of blood T cell repertoires in COVID-19. The method was immunoSEQ multiplex PCR; TCRdb's version includes in-frame clones alone and lacks a portion of them. The sample consists of roughly 290,000 clones, about 90% of them appearing once. The sample taken for sequencing was peripheral blood. The receptor set was obtained from a woman in her fifties or sixties who had recovered from COVID-19.

The J gene is TRBJ2-3, the V gene TRBV3-1 (or the pseudogene TRBV3-2), with D perhaps TRBD2 (6 bases). V dropped 4 bases and J dropped 6 bases, with 20 bases sitting between them. This CDR3 contains 16 residues. Looked up from germline, CDR1 is LGHDT and CDR2 is YNNKEL (reference sequence). CDR3 DNA: TGTGCCAGCAGCCCATGGACGGGAGATGGAGAGGATACGCAGTATTTT. Translating gives CASSPWTGDGEDTQYF.

The CDR3 sequence is CATDGGGSYNEQFF. The CDR3, as DNA: TGTGCCACCGACGGGGGGGGCTCCTACAATGAGCAGTTCTTC. V and J are TRBV19 and TRBJ2-1, with 8 bases lining up with TRBD2. Trimming removed 10 bases from V and 0 bases from J; junction bases left unmatched: 5. This CDR3 spans 14 amino acids. Germline V gene sequence: CDR1 LNHDA, CDR2 SQIVND (reference sequence).

In its sample, this clone was seen once. The chain uses TRBV6-2 or TRBV6-3 and TRBJ1-6; D is undetermined. V was shortened by 5 bases and J by 13 bases, with 6 bases between the two germline ends. The CDR3 contains 10 residues. Germline CDR1 is MNHEY and CDR2 is SVGEGT. This CDR3 reads CASSRDPLHF. CDR3 nucleotide sequence: TGTGCCAGCAGTCGGGATCCCCTCCACTTT.

The V and J genes are TRBV4-2 and TRBJ2-1; 7 bases line up with TRBD1. CDR3 length equals 14 residues. V shed 3 bases and J 5 bases; nucleotides not matched to a gene: 4. Looked up from germline, CDR1 is LGHNA and CDR2 is YNFKEQ. In nucleotides, the CDR3 is TGTGCCAGCAGCCATGAGGGGGCGGACAATGAGCAGTTCTTC. Translating it yields CASSHEGADNEQFF.

This sequence joins TRBV7-9 and TRBJ2-1, with D perhaps matching TRBD2 (5 bases). From germline, CDR1 is SEHNR and CDR2 FQNEAQ (reference sequence). The CDR3 sequence is 13 residues long. Trimming took off 8 bases at V and 9 bases at J, with 17 bases between the two ends. The CDR3 region has the DNA TGTGCCAGCGGCCGCCCAACTAGAGCTGAGCAGTTCTTC. Translated, it gives CASGRPTRAEQFF.

This sequence joins TRBV20-1 and TRBJ2-5; no clear D. This CDR3 is built from 11 residues. V gave up 5 bases and J gave up 3 bases, with 7 bases separating them. Germline V lookup: CDR1 DFQATT, CDR2 SNEGSKA (reference sequence). The CDR3 DNA is TGCAGTGCTTCGGCGGAAGAGACCCAGTACTTC. As protein: CSASAEETQYF.

The chain couples TRBV4-2 to TRBJ2-5; the D gene is possibly TRBD2 (6 bases). CDR3 size: 16 residues. The germline V gene encodes CDR1 LGHNA and CDR2 YNFKEQ. V gave up 0 bases and J gave up 4 bases, with 15 bases separating them. CDR3 bases: TGTGCCAGCAGCCAAGAGGACCTCCTGGGGGGAGAGACCCAGTACTTC. Its protein product is CASSQEDLLGGETQYF.

In its sample, this clone was seen once. CDR3 DNA sequence: TGTGCCAGCAGTCAAATTTTTCAGGGTGGTACTGGAAACACCATATATTTT. Translating gives CASSQIFQGGTGNTIYF. This chain links TRBV28 with TRBJ1-3; possibly TRBD1 for D (5 bases). The CDR3 consists of 17 residues. Germline CDR1 MDHEN, CDR2 SYDVKM. With 5 bases removed from V and 2 bases from J, the gap between germline ends came to 19 bases.

The chain recombines TRBV7-2 with TRBJ2-7; D remains ambiguous. CDR3 length: 11 amino acids. Germline V gene data show CDR1 as SGHTA and CDR2 as FQGNSA. The ends were cut back, 5 bases at V and 0 bases at J, with 2 bases in the middle. The CDR3 region has the DNA TGTGCCAGCAGCCACTCCTACGAGCAGTACTTC. It translates to CASSHSYEQYF.

This clone is a singleton in its sample. V and J are TRBV7-9 and TRBJ2-5; a weak D match, TRBD2 (7 bases). V was shortened by 3 bases and J by 5 bases, with 16 bases between the two germline ends. Germline V gene sequence: CDR1 SEHNR, CDR2 FQNEAQ (reference sequence). The CDR3 covers 15 residues. CDR3 sequence: CASSFMGGPRETQYF. CDR3 bases: TGTGCCAGCAGCTTTATGGGGGGGCCACGGGAGACCCAGTACTTC.

The chain couples TRBV18 to TRBJ2-1, with D tentatively TRBD2 (5 bases). V lost 0 bases, J lost 0 bases, and 12 bases lay in between. The CDR3 runs 17 residues. Germline loops: CDR1 KGHSH, CDR2 LQKENI. For the CDR3, the DNA is TGTGCCAGCTCACCACCTCCGCGGGCGAGCTCCTACAATGAGCAGTTCTTC. This codes for CASSPPPRASSYNEQFF.

This clone was picked up a small number of times. The genes are TRBV27 and TRBJ2-7, with 8 bases that match TRBD1. This CDR3 region has 12 residues. Germline assignment: CDR1 MNHEY and CDR2 SMNVEV (reference sequence). V gave up 6 bases and J gave up 6 bases; unmatched junction bases: 4. The CDR3, as DNA: TGTGCCAGCAGAAGAGACAGGGGCGAGCAGTACTTC. Translated, it gives CASRRDRGEQYF.

The chain carries TRBV28 and TRBJ2-5; 14 bases agree with TRBD2. The CDR3 totals 18 residues. The trim removed 5 bases at V and 4 bases at J, leaving 12 bases unmatched. Germline V CDR1 and CDR2: MDHEN, SYDVKM. The CDR3: CASSRMTSGRGLSETQYF. In DNA form, the CDR3 reads TGTGCCAGCAGTCGGATGACTAGCGGGAGGGGGTTGTCAGAGACCCAGTACTTC.

This sequence joins TRBV5-6 and TRBJ2-1; 10 nucleotides align to TRBD2. Germline CDR1 and CDR2: SGHDT and YYEEEE. V shed 2 bases and J 3 bases; nucleotides not matched to a gene: 2. CDR3 size: 15 residues. CDR3 bases: TGTGCCAGCAGCTTACTAGCGGGAATCTACAATGAGCAGTTCTTC. Translated, it gives CASSLLAGIYNEQFF.

The rearrangement uses TRBV6-5 and TRBJ1-2; D unresolved. This CDR3 comprises 14 residues. V lost 0 bases, J lost 2 bases, and 7 bases lay in between. The germline gives CDR1 MNHEY, CDR2 SVGAGI. CDR3 region: CASSYSTGNYGYTF. In DNA form, the CDR3 reads TGTGCCAGCAGTTACTCTACGGGGAACTATGGCTACACCTTC.

This clone came up once. J is TRBJ2-3 and V is TRBV6-5; perhaps TRBD2 as D (5 bases). Germline lookup yields CDR1 MNHEY and CDR2 SVGAGI. This CDR3 is 13 amino acids long. Trimming left V 8 bases short and J 2 bases short, with 11 bases between. The CDR3 loop reads CASWTDFTDTQYF. The DNA of the CDR3 is TGTGCCAGCTGGACGGACTTCACAGATACGCAGTATTTT.

This chain joins TRBV9 and TRBJ2-3; maybe TRBD1 (5 bases). With 4 bases removed from V and 0 bases from J, the gap between germline ends came to 15 bases. Germline loops: CDR1 SGDLS, CDR2 YYNGEE. The CDR3 loop spans 16 amino acids. In DNA, the CDR3 is TGTGCCAGCAGCAGGAGACAGTCCACTAGCACAGATACGCAGTATTTT. As protein: CASSRRQSTSTDTQYF. Full variable domain (remainder filled in from reference TRBV9 and TRBJ2-3): DSGVTQTPKHLITATGQRVTLRCSPRSGDLSVYWYQQSLDQGLQFLIQYYNGEERAKGNILERFSAQQFPDLHSELNLSSLELGDSALYFCASSRRQSTSTDTQYFGPGTRLTVL.